This TCR beta chain appears in the sequencing data of a study of cytomegalovirus exposure and HLA in healthy donors. Study outcomes and limitations: Exclusion as indistinguishable affected some V segments, including TRBV6-2 and TRBV6-3. Information on immune exposure was restricted to one variable (CMV serostatus). Most TCR sequences were seen very rarely across donors, but some public TCRs occurred in many. Relative to equally common others, HLA-associated TCR beta chains showed greater clonal expansion in a later analysis.

This clone showed up just once. The antigen is unknown. Trimming cost V 0 bases and J 8 bases, with 17 bases left between them. Germline values: CDR1 SQVTM, CDR2 ANQGSEA. There are 14 residues in the CDR3. Use of 60 Vbeta and 13 Jbeta primers characterized the PCR. Using immunoSEQ multiplex PCR, the repertoire was profiled, and TCRdb retains in-frame clones only, with some absent. The sample shows 180,000 or so clones, around 88% of them seen only once. The chain links TRBV29-1 to TRBJ2-7, with D perhaps matching TRBD2 (6 bases). The sequencing input was PBMCs. The source of this sequence is a woman aged 25-40 years in good health and CMV-seronegative. The CDR3 loop is CSVEEPRDSGQQYF. As DNA, the CDR3 is TGCAGCGTTGAAGAACCCCGGGACTCCGGCCAGCAGTACTTC.